The 13 T cell receptor beta chains given below trace back to one sample, sequenced in a study of memory B cells and T cells in multiple sclerosis. Their cognate antigens are unknown. Method: immunoSEQ multiplex PCR; TCRdb's copy keeps in-frame clones and lacks some. The table includes 46,000 or so clones, over 70% detected once. Stimulus-free culture yielded autoproliferating CFSE-dim and non-proliferating CFSE-high T cells, each sequenced separately. Replicate wells were pooled after 6 to 8 days of stimulus-free culture of approximately 50 million CFSE-labeled PBMCs. Sequenced: PBMCs from blood kept in culture. These receptor sequences come from a human donor with multiple sclerosis.

This rearrangement joins TRBV6-1 to TRBJ2-7; 8 nucleotides align to TRBD1. With 5 bases clipped from V and 3 bases from J, the junction kept 9 bases outside the gene matches. The CDR3 is made up of 15 amino acids. Germline values: CDR1 MNHNS, CDR2 SASEGT. The CDR3 sequence is CASSPGQGLYYEQYF. In DNA, the CDR3 is TGTGCCAGCAGTCCCGGACAGGGACTTTACTACGAGCAGTACTTC.

V usage is TRBV4-1 and J usage is TRBJ2-7; no reliable D call. The CDR3 covers 13 residues. Germline values: CDR1 MGHRA, CDR2 YSYEKL. The V and J ends lost 4 bases and 3 bases respectively, with 10 bases between them. CDR3 region: CASSLRVYYEQYF. CDR3 nucleotides: TGCGCCAGCAGCCTACGGGTATACTACGAGCAGTACTTC.

CDR3 sequence: CASSWGAGGYGYTF. The CDR3 DNA reads as TGTGCCAGCAGTTGGGGGGCAGGGGGTTATGGCTACACCTTC. The V and J genes are TRBV28 and TRBJ1-2, with TRBD1 matching over 7 bases. The J segment lost 5 bases and the V segment lost 4 bases, leaving 7 bases of the junction unmatched. Germline V CDR1 and CDR2: MDHEN, SYDVKM. The CDR3 is made up of 14 amino acids.

The DNA for the CDR3 is TGTGCCAGCAGCCCGAGGGGTGGGACAGGGTCATACGAGCAGTACTTC. Its protein is CASSPRGGTGSYEQYF. The chain has TRBV9 and TRBJ2-7; 9 bases line up with TRBD1. The CDR3 has 16 amino acids. Germline-derived CDR1 and CDR2 are SGDLS and YYNGEE. The J segment lost 4 bases and the V segment lost 4 bases, leaving 12 bases of the junction unmatched.

The chain is built from TRBV5-8 and TRBJ1-5; D might be TRBD1 (5 bases). The CDR3 covers 15 residues. With 0 bases removed from V and 7 bases from J, the gap between germline ends came to 14 bases. The germline gives CDR1 SGHTS, CDR2 YDEGEE. The CDR3 bases are TGTGCCAGCAGCTTGGGTGCCAGGGCTGGCCAGCCCCAGCATTTT. As protein: CASSLGARAGQPQHF.

V and J are TRBV18 and TRBJ2-1; either TRBD1 or TRBD2 may fit D (5 bases each). The CDR3 length is 14 residues. V lost 0 bases, J lost 7 bases, and 10 bases lay in between. Germline CDR1 is KGHSH and CDR2 is LQKENI. The CDR3 loop reads CASSPPGRTNEQFF. The CDR3 nucleotides read TGTGCCAGCTCACCACCGGGACGGACGAATGAGCAGTTCTTC.

The J gene is TRBJ2-2, the V gene TRBV29-1; D is unresolved. From germline, CDR1 is SQVTM and CDR2 ANQGSEA. The V end lost 2 bases, the J end lost 1 base, and 5 bases lay between the germline ends. The CDR3 is 13 amino acids. This CDR3 reads CSVERMNTGELFF. In DNA, the CDR3 is TGCAGCGTTGAACGGATGAACACCGGGGAGCTGTTTTTT.

This clone was detected a few times. V is TRBV5-1 and J is TRBJ1-3, with 7 bases matching TRBD1. The V and J ends lost 1 base and 1 base, in that order; junction bases with no gene match: 5. Germline lookup yields CDR1 SGHRS and CDR2 YFSETQ. This CDR3 region has 16 residues. DNA for the CDR3: TGCGCCAGCAGCTTGTCTTCAGGGGGTTCTGGAAACACCATATATTTT. Residues: CASSLSSGGSGNTIYF.

V and J are TRBV30 and TRBJ1-1, with no clear D. The V end was cut by 3 bases, the J end by 1 base, with 18 bases between. This CDR3 contains 16 residues. Germline lookup yields CDR1 GTSNPN and CDR2 SVGIG (reference sequence). The CDR3 protein is CAWRAAAGRRNTEAFF. The CDR3 region has the DNA TGTGCCTGGAGGGCGGCGGCAGGTAGGAGGAACACTGAAGCTTTCTTT.

The chain employs TRBV5-1 and TRBJ1-2; a possible D gene is TRBD1 (5 bases). Germline V gene lookup returns CDR1 SGHRS and CDR2 YFSETQ. V gave up 0 bases and J gave up 2 bases, with 17 bases separating them. The CDR3 contains 17 residues. The CDR3 reads CASSLVLGGPKNYGYTF. The DNA for the CDR3 is TGCGCCAGCAGCTTGGTTTTGGGGGGACCGAAGAACTATGGCTACACCTTC.

CDR3 residues: CASSNRDYSYDTQYF. CDR3 DNA sequence: TGTGCCAGTAGCAATCGGGACTACTCCTACGATACGCAGTATTTT. This chain links TRBV19 with TRBJ2-3, with TRBD2 matching over 7 bases. Germline-derived CDR1 and CDR2 are LNHDA and SQIVND (reference sequence). CDR3 length equals 15 residues. V lost 6 bases and J lost 6; bases outside the gene matches: 12.

This clone was observed once. The J gene is TRBJ1-5, the V gene TRBV30; 11 bases agree with TRBD1. Per the germline V gene, CDR1 is GTSNPN and CDR2 is SVGIG (reference sequence). This CDR3 region has 15 residues. J lost 5 bases, V lost 3 bases, and 6 bases had no gene match. CDR3 protein: CAWRDGTGGDQPQHF. In DNA, the CDR3 is TGTGCCTGGAGGGACGGGACAGGGGGAGATCAGCCCCAGCATTTT.

This clone was observed once. This chain links TRBV5-1 with TRBJ2-3; D gene unclear. Looked up from germline, CDR1 is SGHRS and CDR2 is YFSETQ. This CDR3 has 14 amino acids. The germline V and J ends were trimmed by 4 bases and 2 bases, with 11 bases remaining between them. The CDR3 here is CASSPGGFTDTQYF. The CDR3 DNA reads as TGCGCCAGCAGCCCCGGCGGCTTCACAGATACGCAGTATTTT.